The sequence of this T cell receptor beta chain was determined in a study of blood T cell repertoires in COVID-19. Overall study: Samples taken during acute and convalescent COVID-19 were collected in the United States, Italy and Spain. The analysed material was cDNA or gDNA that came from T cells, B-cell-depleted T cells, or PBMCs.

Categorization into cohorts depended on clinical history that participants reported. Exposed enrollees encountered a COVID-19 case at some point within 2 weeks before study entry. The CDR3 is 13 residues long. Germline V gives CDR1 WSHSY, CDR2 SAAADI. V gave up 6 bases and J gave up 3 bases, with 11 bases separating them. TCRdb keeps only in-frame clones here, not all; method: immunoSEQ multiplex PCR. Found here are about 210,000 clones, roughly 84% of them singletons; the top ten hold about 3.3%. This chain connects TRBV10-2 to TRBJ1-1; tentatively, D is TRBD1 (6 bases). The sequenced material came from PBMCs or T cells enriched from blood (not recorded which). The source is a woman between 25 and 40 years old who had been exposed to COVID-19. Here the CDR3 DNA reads TGCGCCAGCAGACAGGGTTGGGACACTGAAGCTTTCTTT. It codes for CASRQGWDTEAFF.